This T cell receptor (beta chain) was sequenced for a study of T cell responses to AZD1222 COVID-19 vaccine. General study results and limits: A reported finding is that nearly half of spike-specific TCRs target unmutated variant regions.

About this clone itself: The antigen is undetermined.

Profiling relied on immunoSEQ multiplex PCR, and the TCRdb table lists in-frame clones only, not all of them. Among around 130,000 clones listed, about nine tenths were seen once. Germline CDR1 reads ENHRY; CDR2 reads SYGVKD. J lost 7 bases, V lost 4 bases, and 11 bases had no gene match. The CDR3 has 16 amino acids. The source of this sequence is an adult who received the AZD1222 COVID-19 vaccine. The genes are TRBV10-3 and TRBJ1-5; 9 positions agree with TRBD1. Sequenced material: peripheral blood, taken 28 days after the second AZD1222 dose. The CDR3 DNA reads TGTGCCATCAGTGCTGGGGACAGGGCTTCAGGACAGCCCCAGCATTTT. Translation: CAISAGDRASGQPQHF.